The rows below give T cell receptor beta chains drawn from one sample of a study of blood T cells in healthy people across ages. TCRdb reprocessed the 5' RACE reads via MiXCR and lists one record per CDR3 protein. The table lists roughly 500,000 distinct CDR3 sequences, 25% to 30% of them singletons, with less than 20% in the top ten. Input material: blood. The source of these receptors is a woman aged 65 to 85 in good health. Each CDR3 is given with its conserved first and last residue. D genes are given only for firm matches. Clone size is shown for a subset of rows, as once, few, many or a class of expanded clone.

-	TRBV20-1	13	-	TRBJ1-1	CSAIRRGATEAFF	TGCAGTGCTATACGACGAGGGGCGACTGAAGCTTTCTTT
-	TRBV6-5	15	few	TRBJ2-7	CASSYSEAFSYEQYF	TGTGCCAGCAGTTACTCTGAGGCCTTCTCCTACGAGCAGTACTTC
-	TRBV21-1	18	-	TRBJ1-4	CASSKPRGQGARNEKLFF	TGTGCCAGCAGCAAACCAAGGGGACAGGGGGCGCGTAATGAAAAACTGTTTTTT
-	TRBV6-6	14	few	TRBJ2-5	CASRPTGSQETQYF	TGTGCCAGCAGGCCAACCGGCAGCCAAGAGACCCAGTACTTC
-	TRBV29-1	13	-	TRBJ1-2	CSVTGTVNYGYTF	TGCAGCGTAACCGGGACGGTTAACTATGGCTACACCTTC
-	TRBV7-9	14	-	TRBJ2-5	CASSRTQDGETQYF	TGTGCCAGCAGCCGCACCCAGGATGGAGAGACCCAGTACTTC
-	TRBV24-1	16	-	TRBJ2-1	CATSDPSPSSYNEQFF	TGTGCCACCAGTGACCCCAGCCCCAGCTCCTACAATGAGCAGTTCTTC
-	TRBV5-1	13	-	TRBJ1-1	CASNRQRGTEAFF	TGCGCCTCCAATCGACAGAGAGGGACTGAAGCTTTCTTT
-	TRBV29-1	11	-	TRBJ1-2	CSVGSDYGYTF	TGCAGCGTGGGCAGTGACTATGGCTACACCTTC
-	TRBV5-5	14	-	TRBJ1-1	CASSSRLGHTEAFF	TGTGCCAGCAGCTCGCGTTTAGGGCACACTGAAGCTTTCTTT
-	TRBV27	16	few	TRBJ1-5	CASRPSTAASNQPQHF	TGTGCCAGCAGACCCTCGACTGCTGCTTCCAATCAGCCCCAGCATTTT
-	TRBV19	14	once	TRBJ1-2	CASSMIGSSYGYTF	TGTGCCAGTAGTATGATCGGCAGTAGCTATGGCTACACCTTC
TRBD1	TRBV5-1	15	-	TRBJ2-1	CASSLGTGPYNERFF	TGCGCCAGCAGCCTGGGGACAGGGCCATACAATGAGCGGTTCTTC
TRBD2	TRBV6-2/TRBV6-3	15	-	TRBJ2-5	CASSSGGGVQETQYF	TGTGCCAGCAGTTCCGGGGGGGGAGTCCAAGAGACCCAGTACTTC
TRBD1	TRBV7-2	15	-	TRBJ2-7	CASSLAGQKSHEQYF	TGTGCCAGCAGCTTAGCGGGACAGAAATCTCACGAGCAGTACTTC
-	TRBV6-2/TRBV6-3	12	few	TRBJ2-7	CASSFAVREQYF	TGTGCCAGCAGTTTTGCCGTGAGGGAACAGTACTTC
TRBD1	TRBV12-3/TRBV12-4	15	few	TRBJ2-7	CASRPGQGLPYEQYF	TGTGCCAGCAGACCGGGACAGGGGCTGCCCTACGAGCAGTACTTC
-	TRBV7-2	15	-	TRBJ2-5	CASSLYGVGQETQYF	TGTGCCAGCAGCTTATACGGGGTAGGACAAGAGACCCAGTACTTC
TRBD1	TRBV6-5	15	-	TRBJ2-1	CASRLDRGPYNEQFF	TGTGCCAGCAGACTAGACAGGGGACCATACAATGAGCAGTTCTTC
-	TRBV15	15	-	TRBJ2-4	CATSRERKRTNIQYF	TGTGCCACCAGCAGAGAACGGAAGCGTACCAACATTCAGTACTTC
-	TRBV18	15	-	TRBJ2-1	CASSTGHGSNNEQFF	TGTGCCAGCTCCACAGGCCACGGGTCCAACAATGAGCAGTTCTTC
-	TRBV5-1	14	few	TRBJ2-1	CASSHGGPYNEQFF	TGCGCCAGCAGCCACGGGGGGCCTTACAATGAGCAGTTCTTC
TRBD2	TRBV20-1	16	-	TRBJ2-2	CSALAGPSLNTGELFF	TGCAGTGCTCTAGCGGGCCCTTCCTTGAACACCGGGGAGCTGTTTTTT
-	TRBV5-1	16	-	TRBJ1-1	CASSLAVGAANTEAFF	TGCGCCAGCAGCTTGGCAGTGGGGGCGGCGAACACTGAAGCTTTCTTT
-	TRBV29-1	15	few	TRBJ1-6	CSVRLAAVNNSPLHF	TGCAGCGTTCGCCTCGCGGCAGTGAATAATTCACCCCTCCACTTT
TRBD1	TRBV10-3	15	-	TRBJ1-1	CAIGSRDREDTEAFF	TGTGCCATCGGTTCAAGGGACAGGGAGGACACTGAAGCTTTCTTT